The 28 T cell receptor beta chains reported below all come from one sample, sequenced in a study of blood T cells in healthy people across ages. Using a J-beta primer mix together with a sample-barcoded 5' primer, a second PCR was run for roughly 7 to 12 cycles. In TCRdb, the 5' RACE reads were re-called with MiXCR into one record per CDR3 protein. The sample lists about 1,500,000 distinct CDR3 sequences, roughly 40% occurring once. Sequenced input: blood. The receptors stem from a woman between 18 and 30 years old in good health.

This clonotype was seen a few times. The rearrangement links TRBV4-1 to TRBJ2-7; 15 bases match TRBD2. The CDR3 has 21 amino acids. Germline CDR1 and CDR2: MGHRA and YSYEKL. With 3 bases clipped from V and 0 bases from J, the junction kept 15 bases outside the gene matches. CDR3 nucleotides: TGCGCCAGCAGCCATTTCATTAATCTGGGACTAGCGGGAGGTAACTCCTACGAGCAGTACTTC. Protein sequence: CASSHFINLGLAGGNSYEQYF.

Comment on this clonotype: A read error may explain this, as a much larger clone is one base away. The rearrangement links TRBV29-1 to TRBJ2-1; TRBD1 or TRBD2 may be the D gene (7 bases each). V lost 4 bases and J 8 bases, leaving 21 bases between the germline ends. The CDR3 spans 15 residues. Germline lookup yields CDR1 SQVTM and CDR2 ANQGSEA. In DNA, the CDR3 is TGCAGCGTTGGAGGGGGCGGCGGGAGTTCGGATGAGCAGTTCTTC. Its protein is CSVGGGGGSSDEQFF.

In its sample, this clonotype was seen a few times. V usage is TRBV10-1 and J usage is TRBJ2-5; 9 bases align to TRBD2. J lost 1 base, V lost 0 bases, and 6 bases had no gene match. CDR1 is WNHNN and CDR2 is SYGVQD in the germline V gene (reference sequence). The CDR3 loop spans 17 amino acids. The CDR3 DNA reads TGCGCCAGCAGTGAGTCGCAGGGACTAGCATTCCAAGAGACCCAGTACTTC. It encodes CASSESQGLAFQETQYF.

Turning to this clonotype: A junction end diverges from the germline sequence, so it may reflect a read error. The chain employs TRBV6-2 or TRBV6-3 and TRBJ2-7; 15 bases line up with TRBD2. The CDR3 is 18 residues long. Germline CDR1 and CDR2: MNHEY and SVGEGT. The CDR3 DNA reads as TGTGCCAGCAGCTACTGGACTAGCGGGGGGGTCCTCTCCTACGAGCAGTACTTC. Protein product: CASSYWTSGGVLSYEQYF.

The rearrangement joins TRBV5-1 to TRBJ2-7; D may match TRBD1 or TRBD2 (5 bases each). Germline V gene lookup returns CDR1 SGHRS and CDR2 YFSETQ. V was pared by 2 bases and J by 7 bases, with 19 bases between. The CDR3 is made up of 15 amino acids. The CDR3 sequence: CASSLRTGRGNEQYF. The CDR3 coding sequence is TGCGCCAGCAGCTTACGGACGGGACGAGGCAATGAGCAGTACTTC.

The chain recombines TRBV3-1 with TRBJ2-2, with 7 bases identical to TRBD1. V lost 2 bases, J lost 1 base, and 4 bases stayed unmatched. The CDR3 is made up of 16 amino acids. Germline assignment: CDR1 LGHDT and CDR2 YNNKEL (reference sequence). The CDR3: CASSQFGTVNTGELFF. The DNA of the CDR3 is TGTGCCAGCAGCCAATTCGGGACAGTGAACACCGGGGAGCTGTTTTTT.

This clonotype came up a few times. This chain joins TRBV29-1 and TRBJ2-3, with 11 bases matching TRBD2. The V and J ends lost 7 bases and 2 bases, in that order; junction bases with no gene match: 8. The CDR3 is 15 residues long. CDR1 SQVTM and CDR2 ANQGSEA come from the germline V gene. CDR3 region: CSARGTSGATDTQYF. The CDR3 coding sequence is TGCAGCGCAAGAGGGACTAGCGGTGCCACAGATACGCAGTATTTT.

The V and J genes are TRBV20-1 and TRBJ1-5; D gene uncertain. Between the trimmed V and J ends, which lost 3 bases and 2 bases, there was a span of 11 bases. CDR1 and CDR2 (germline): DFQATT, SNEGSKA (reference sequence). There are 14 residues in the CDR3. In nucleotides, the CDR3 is TGCAGTGCTAGCGGGGAGTTTGGCAATCAGCCCCAGCATTTT. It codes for CSASGEFGNQPQHF.

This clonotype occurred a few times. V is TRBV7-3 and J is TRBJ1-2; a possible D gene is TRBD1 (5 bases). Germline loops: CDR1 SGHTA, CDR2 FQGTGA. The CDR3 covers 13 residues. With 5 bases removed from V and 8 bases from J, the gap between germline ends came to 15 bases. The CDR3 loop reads CASSVGTDFGYTF. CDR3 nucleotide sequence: TGTGCCAGCAGCGTCGGGACGGATTTCGGCTACACCTTC.

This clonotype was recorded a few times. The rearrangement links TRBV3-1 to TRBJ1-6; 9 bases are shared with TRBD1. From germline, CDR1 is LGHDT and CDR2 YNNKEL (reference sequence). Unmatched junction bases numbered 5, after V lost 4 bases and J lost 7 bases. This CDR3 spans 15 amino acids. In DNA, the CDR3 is TGTGCCAGCAGCCGAGAAGGACAGGGGAATTCACCCCTCCACTTT. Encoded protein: CASSREGQGNSPLHF.

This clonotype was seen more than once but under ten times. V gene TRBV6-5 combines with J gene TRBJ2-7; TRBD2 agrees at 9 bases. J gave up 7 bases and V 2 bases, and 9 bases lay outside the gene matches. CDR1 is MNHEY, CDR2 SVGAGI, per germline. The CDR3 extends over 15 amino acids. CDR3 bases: TGTGCCAGCAGTTACGGGACTAGCCTCTACAATGAGCAGTACTTC. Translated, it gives CASSYGTSLYNEQYF.

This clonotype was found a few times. CDR3 DNA sequence: TGCAGTGCCCCCAAAGTGACCACCTACGAGCAGTACTTC. Translating gives CSAPKVTTYEQYF. The chain joins TRBV20-1 to TRBJ2-7; D is unclear. Trimming shortened V by 6 bases and J by 2 bases, and 14 bases separated the two germline ends. The CDR3 extends over 13 amino acids. The germline V gene encodes CDR1 DFQATT and CDR2 SNEGSKA (reference sequence).

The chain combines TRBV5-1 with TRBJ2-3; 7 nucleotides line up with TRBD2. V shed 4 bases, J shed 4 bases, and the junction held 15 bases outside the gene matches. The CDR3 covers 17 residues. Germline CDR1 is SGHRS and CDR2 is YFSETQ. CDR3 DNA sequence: TGCGCCAGCAGCCGGGGTCTAGCGGAGGTAAACTCAGATACGCAGTATTTT. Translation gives CASSRGLAEVNSDTQYF.

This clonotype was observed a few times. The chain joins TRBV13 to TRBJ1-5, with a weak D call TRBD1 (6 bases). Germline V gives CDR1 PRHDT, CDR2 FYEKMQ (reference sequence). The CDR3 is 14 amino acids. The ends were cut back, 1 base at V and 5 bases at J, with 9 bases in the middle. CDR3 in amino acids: CASSLAGADQPQHF. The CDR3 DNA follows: TGTGCCAGCAGCTTAGCAGGGGCAGATCAGCCCCAGCATTTT.

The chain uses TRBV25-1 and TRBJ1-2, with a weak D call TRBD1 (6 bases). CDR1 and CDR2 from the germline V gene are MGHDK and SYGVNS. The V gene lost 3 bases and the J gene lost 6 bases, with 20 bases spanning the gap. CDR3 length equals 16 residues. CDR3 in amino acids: CASSDFGPRGADGYTF. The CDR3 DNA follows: TGTGCCAGCAGTGACTTTGGGCCCCGGGGGGCGGATGGCTACACCTTC.

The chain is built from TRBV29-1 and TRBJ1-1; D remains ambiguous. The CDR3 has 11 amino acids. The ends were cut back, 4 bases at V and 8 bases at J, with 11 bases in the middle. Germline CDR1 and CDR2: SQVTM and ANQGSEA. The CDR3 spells CSVGLDGEAFF. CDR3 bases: TGCAGCGTTGGGCTGGACGGAGAAGCTTTCTTT.

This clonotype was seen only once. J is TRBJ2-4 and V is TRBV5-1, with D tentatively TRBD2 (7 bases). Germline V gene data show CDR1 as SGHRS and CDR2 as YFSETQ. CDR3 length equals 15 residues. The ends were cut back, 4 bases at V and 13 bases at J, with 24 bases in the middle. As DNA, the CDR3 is TGCGCCAGCAGCCGGGGGGCTAGCGGATACAATGAGCAGTACTTC. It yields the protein CASSRGASGYNEQYF.

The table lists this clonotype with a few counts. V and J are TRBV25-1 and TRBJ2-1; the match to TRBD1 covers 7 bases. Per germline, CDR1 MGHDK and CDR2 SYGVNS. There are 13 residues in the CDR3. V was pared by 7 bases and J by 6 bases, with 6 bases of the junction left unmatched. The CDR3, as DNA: TGTGCCAGCACCGAGACAGGGTCCAATGAGCAGTTCTTC. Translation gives CASTETGSNEQFF. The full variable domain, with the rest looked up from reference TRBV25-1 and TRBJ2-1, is EADIYQTPRYLVIGTGKKITLECSQTMGHDKMYWYQQDPGMELHLIHYSYGVNSTEKGDLSSESTVSRIRTEHFPLTLESARPSHTSQYLCASTETGSNEQFFGPGTRLTVL.

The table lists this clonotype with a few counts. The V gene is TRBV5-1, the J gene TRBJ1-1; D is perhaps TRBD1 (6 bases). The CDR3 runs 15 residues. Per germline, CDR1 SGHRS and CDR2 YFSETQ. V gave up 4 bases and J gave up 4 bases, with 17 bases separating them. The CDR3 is CASSPSRGGTTEAFF. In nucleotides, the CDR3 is TGCGCCAGCAGCCCCTCCAGGGGAGGGACCACTGAAGCTTTCTTT.

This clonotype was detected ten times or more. CDR3 in DNA: TGTGCCAGCAGCCAAGCAGATACGCAGTATTTT. This gives the protein CASSQADTQYF. The rearrangement joins TRBV3-1 to TRBJ2-3, with D uncertain. This CDR3 region has 11 residues. V lost 1 base, J lost 4 bases, and 0 bases lay in between. From germline, CDR1 is LGHDT and CDR2 YNNKEL (reference sequence).

DNA of the CDR3: TGCGCCAGCAGCTTGGTAGCGGGTCCCTCCAATGAGCAGTTCTTC. Translated: CASSLVAGPSNEQFF. The rearrangement joins TRBV5-1 to TRBJ2-1; 7 bases line up with TRBD2. Germline assignment: CDR1 SGHRS and CDR2 YFSETQ. V lost 0 bases and J lost 6; bases outside the gene matches: 6. CDR3 length: 15 amino acids.

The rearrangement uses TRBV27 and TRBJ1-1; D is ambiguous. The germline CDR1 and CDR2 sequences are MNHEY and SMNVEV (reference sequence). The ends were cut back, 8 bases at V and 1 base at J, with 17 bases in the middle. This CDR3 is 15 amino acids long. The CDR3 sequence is CASRARAGRNTEAFF. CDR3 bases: TGTGCCAGCCGCGCTCGAGCCGGGAGGAACACTGAAGCTTTCTTT.

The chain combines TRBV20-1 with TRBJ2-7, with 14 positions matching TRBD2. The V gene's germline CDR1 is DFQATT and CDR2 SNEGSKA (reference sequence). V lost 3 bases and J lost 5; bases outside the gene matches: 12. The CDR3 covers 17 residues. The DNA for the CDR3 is TGCAGTGCTAGCAAGACTAGCGGGAGGGCGTACGGCGACGAGCAGTACTTC. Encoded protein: CSASKTSGRAYGDEQYF.

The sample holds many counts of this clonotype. CDR3 DNA: TGCGCCAGCAGCCAGAATAAAGGGGGAGACTATGGCTACACCTTC. It encodes CASSQNKGGDYGYTF. The chain uses TRBV4-1 and TRBJ1-2; D possibly corresponds to TRBD1 (6 bases). Trimming took off 3 bases at V and 3 bases at J, with 14 bases between the two ends. This CDR3 contains 15 residues. Germline lookup yields CDR1 MGHRA and CDR2 YSYEKL.

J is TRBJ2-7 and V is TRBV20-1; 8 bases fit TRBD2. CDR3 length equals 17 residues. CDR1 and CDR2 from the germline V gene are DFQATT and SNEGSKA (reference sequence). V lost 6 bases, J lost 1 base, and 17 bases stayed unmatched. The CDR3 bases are TGCAGTGCCAAGGCTAGCGGGCCTAACTTTTCTTCCTACGAGCAGTACTTC. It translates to CSAKASGPNFSSYEQYF.

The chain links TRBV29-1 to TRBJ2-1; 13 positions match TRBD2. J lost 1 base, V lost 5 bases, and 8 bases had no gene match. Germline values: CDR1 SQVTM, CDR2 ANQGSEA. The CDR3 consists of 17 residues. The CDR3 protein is CSVPPGLAGRSYNEQFF. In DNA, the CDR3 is TGCAGCGTTCCTCCGGGACTAGCGGGAAGGTCCTACAATGAGCAGTTCTTC.

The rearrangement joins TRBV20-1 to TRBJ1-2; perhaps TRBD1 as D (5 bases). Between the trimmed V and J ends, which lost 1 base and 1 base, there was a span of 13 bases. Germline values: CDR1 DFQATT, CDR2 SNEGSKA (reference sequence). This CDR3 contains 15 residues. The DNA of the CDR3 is TGCAGTGCTAGAGCGGACGCAGGGATTAACTATGGCTACACCTTC. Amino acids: CSARADAGINYGYTF.

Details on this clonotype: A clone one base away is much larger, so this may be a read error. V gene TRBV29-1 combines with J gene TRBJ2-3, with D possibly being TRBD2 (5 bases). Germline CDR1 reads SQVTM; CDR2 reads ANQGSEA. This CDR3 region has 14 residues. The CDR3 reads CSVGPGLRPDTQFF. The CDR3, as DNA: TGCAGCGTTGGTCCAGGACTGCGCCCAGATACGCAGTTTTTT.